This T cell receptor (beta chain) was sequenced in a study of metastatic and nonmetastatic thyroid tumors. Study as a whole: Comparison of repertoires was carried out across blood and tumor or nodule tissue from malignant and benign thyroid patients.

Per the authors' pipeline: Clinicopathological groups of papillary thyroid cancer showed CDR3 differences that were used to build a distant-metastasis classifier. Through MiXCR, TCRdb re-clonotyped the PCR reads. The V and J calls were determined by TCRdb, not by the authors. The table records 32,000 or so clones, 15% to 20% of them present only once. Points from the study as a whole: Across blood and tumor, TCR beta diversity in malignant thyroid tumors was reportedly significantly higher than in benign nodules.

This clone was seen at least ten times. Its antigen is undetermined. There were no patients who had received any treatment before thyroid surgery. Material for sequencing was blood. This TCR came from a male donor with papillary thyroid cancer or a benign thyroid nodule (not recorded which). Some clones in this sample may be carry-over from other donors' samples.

CDR3 loop: CASSLSKNRGGYTF. The CDR3 nucleotides read TGTGCCAGCAGCTTATCAAAGAATAGAGGTGGCTACACCTTC. This sequence joins TRBV7-9 and TRBJ1-2; the D is unclear. CDR3 length: 14 residues. Trimming took 2 bases from V and 7 from J, leaving 14 bases between them. The germline V gene has CDR1 SEHNR and CDR2 FQNEAQ (reference sequence).